These 29 T cell receptor beta chains came from one sample sequenced in a study of Ad26.COV2.S vaccination and SARS-CoV-2 variants. Generated by immunoSEQ multiplex PCR, the TCRdb table keeps only in-frame clones and is missing some. The table records about 420,000 clones, more than 75% of them present only once. As for treatment: around 19 received Ad26.COV2.S at low or high dose, single or two shots; roughly five received placebo; per-sample allocation not given. At day 63 after the first vaccine or placebo injection, samples were drawn. The specimen was peripheral blood, collected in a trial of Ad26.COV2.S vaccine versus placebo. Source of these receptors: a person between 18 and 60 years old who received the Ad26.COV2.S COVID-19 vaccine or a placebo.

The rearrangement joins TRBV30 to TRBJ1-2; TRBD1 matches at 11 bases. Unmatched junction bases numbered 7, after V lost 5 bases and J lost 8 bases. The CDR3 consists of 13 residues. The germline gives CDR1 GTSNPN, CDR2 SVGIG (reference sequence). CDR3 region: CAWSGQGADGYTF. CDR3 coding DNA: TGTGCCTGGTCCGGACAGGGGGCTGACGGCTACACCTTC.

The genes are TRBV6-5 and TRBJ2-7; 10 bases are shared with TRBD1. V was clipped by 0 bases and J by 3 bases; unmatched bases: 5. The germline gives CDR1 MNHEY, CDR2 SVGAGI. CDR3 length equals 16 residues. The CDR3 coding sequence is TGTGCCAGCAGTTACTCCGGACAGGGGGAGGGCTACGAGCAGTACTTC. Translated: CASSYSGQGEGYEQYF.

The rearrangement joins TRBV4-3 to TRBJ2-7; D call uncertain. The CDR3 extends over 14 amino acids. Germline V gives CDR1 LGHNA, CDR2 YSLEER. The V and J ends lost 0 bases and 6 bases respectively, with 12 bases between them. The CDR3 protein is CASSQDLLGSEQYF. CDR3 sequence (DNA): TGCGCCAGCAGCCAAGATCTCTTGGGAAGCGAGCAGTACTTC.

The chain is built from TRBV28 and TRBJ2-7; unclear D gene. V lost 4 bases and J lost 0, with 16 bases in between. Germline CDR1 MDHEN, CDR2 SYDVKM. The CDR3 is made up of 16 amino acids. CDR3 sequence (DNA): TGTGCCAGCAGTTCCCCCCCTCGCAGAAGCTCCTACGAGCAGTACTTC. It encodes CASSSPPRRSSYEQYF. Combining the CDR3 with reference TRBV28 and TRBJ2-7 gives the whole variable domain DVKVTQSSRYLVKRTGEKVFLECVQDMDHENMFWYRQDPGLGLRLIYFSYDVKMKEKGDIPEGYSVSREKKERFSLILESASTNQTSMYLCASSSPPRRSSYEQYFGPGTRLTVT.

This sequence joins TRBV11-2 and TRBJ2-3; D call uncertain. Germline-derived CDR1 and CDR2 are SGHAT and FQNNGV. Trimming pared 2 bases from V and 1 base from J, leaving 4 bases between. The CDR3 loop spans 13 amino acids. The CDR3 DNA reads as TGTGCCAGCAGCTTAAGCGGCACAGATACGCAGTATTTT. It codes for CASSLSGTDTQYF.

The CDR3 bases are TGTGCCAGCAGCTTAGGCTCAGGGGTAGGCTACACCTTC. This codes for CASSLGSGVGYTF. The chain combines TRBV7-2 with TRBJ1-2; a possible D gene is TRBD1 (6 bases). Germline V lookup: CDR1 SGHTA, CDR2 FQGNSA. The CDR3 is made up of 13 amino acids. V lost 1 base, J lost 8 bases, and 11 bases lay in between.

This chain links TRBV6-2 or TRBV6-3 with TRBJ2-1, with 15 positions matching TRBD2. Germline trimming cut 4 bases from V and 3 bases from J; bases unmatched to any gene: 10. The CDR3 has 19 amino acids. The germline gives CDR1 MNHEY, CDR2 SVGEGT. CDR3 loop: CASSSAGTSGGPHYNEQFF. In nucleotides, the CDR3 is TGTGCCAGCAGTTCAGCCGGGACTAGCGGGGGGCCCCACTACAATGAGCAGTTCTTC.

This rearrangement joins TRBV4-1 to TRBJ2-1, with TRBD2 matching 8 bases. Per germline, CDR1 MGHRA and CDR2 YSYEKL. The V gene end was trimmed by 0 bases and the J gene end by 2 bases; junction bases not matched to a gene: 6. CDR3 length: 17 amino acids. CDR3 bases: TGCGCCAGCAGCCAAGAGCCCAGCGGGGGTCCCTACAATGAGCAGTTCTTC. Translation: CASSQEPSGGPYNEQFF.

V usage is TRBV5-6 and J usage is TRBJ2-7; D unclear. In germline, CDR1 is SGHDT, CDR2 YYEEEE. The CDR3 is 14 amino acids. With 4 bases removed from V and 0 bases from J, the gap between germline ends came to 11 bases. CDR3 sequence (DNA): TGTGCCAGCAGCCAGCAGGTTATCTCCTACGAGCAGTACTTC. Translation: CASSQQVISYEQYF.

This sequence joins TRBV4-2 and TRBJ2-7; 7 nucleotides line up with TRBD2. The V gene's germline CDR1 is LGHNA and CDR2 YNFKEQ. The CDR3 length is 15 residues. The V segment lost 1 base and the J segment 0 bases; nucleotides outside the gene matches: 3. The CDR3 loop is CASSQVTGGSYEQYF. CDR3 DNA sequence: TGTGCCAGCAGCCAAGTTACGGGGGGCTCCTACGAGCAGTACTTC.

The rearrangement links TRBV5-8 to TRBJ2-1, with TRBD2 matching 8 bases. The CDR3 is 15 residues long. Germline loops: CDR1 SGHTS, CDR2 YDEGEE. The V gene end was trimmed by 5 bases and the J gene end by 3 bases; junction bases not matched to a gene: 7. The CDR3 sequence is CASSPDGGDYNEQFF. The CDR3 bases are TGTGCCAGCAGTCCAGACGGGGGGGACTACAATGAGCAGTTCTTC.

V usage is TRBV3-1 (or the pseudogene TRBV3-2) and J usage is TRBJ2-2; 11 nucleotides line up with TRBD2. V shed 0 bases, J shed 8 bases, and the junction held 11 bases outside the gene matches. The CDR3 covers 18 residues. The germline V gene encodes CDR1 LGHDT and CDR2 YNNKEL (reference sequence). The CDR3 loop is CASSQEIGTSGGAGELFF. CDR3 in DNA: TGTGCCAGCAGCCAAGAGATAGGCACTAGCGGGGGAGCGGGGGAGCTGTTTTTT.

The chain has TRBV3-1 (or the pseudogene TRBV3-2) and TRBJ1-2; no firm D call. Germline V gene sequence: CDR1 LGHDT, CDR2 YNNKEL (reference sequence). This CDR3 is 13 amino acids long. Trimming pared 1 base from V and 8 bases from J, leaving 11 bases between. The CDR3 sequence is CASSQGAGAGYTF. CDR3 in DNA: TGTGCCAGCAGCCAAGGGGCAGGAGCGGGCTACACCTTC.

This chain connects TRBV7-9 to TRBJ2-5; 8 bases are shared with TRBD2. The CDR3 consists of 17 residues. CDR1 is SEHNR and CDR2 is FQNEAQ in the germline V gene (reference sequence). Trimming at V came to 1 base and at J to 7 bases, leaving 14 bases not matched to a gene. DNA for the CDR3: TGTGCCAGCAGCTTAGTTGGTAGCGGGGATCCTTTCGGGACCCAGTACTTC. This translates into CASSLVGSGDPFGTQYF.

The V call is TRBV11-2, the J call TRBJ1-1; D gene ambiguous. Germline loops: CDR1 SGHAT, CDR2 FQNNGV. V was clipped by 5 bases and J by 0 bases, with 7 bases between them. CDR3 length: 13 amino acids. CDR3 DNA: TGTGCCAGCAGCCCTACAGTGAACACTGAAGCTTTCTTT. Amino acid sequence: CASSPTVNTEAFF.

The rearrangement uses TRBV7-3 and TRBJ1-3; 7 nucleotides line up with TRBD1. The CDR3 consists of 15 residues. Germline CDR1 is SGHTA and CDR2 is FQGTGA. V dropped 5 bases and J dropped 3; count of bases not matched to a gene: 7. CDR3 sequence reads: CASSTGTAGGNTIYF. CDR3 coding DNA: TGTGCCAGCAGCACGGGGACAGCTGGTGGAAACACCATATATTTT.

This sequence joins TRBV5-1 and TRBJ2-1, with 16 positions matching TRBD2. V was clipped by 4 bases and J by 3 bases; unmatched bases: 13. The CDR3 has 20 amino acids. Germline values: CDR1 SGHRS, CDR2 YFSETQ. The CDR3 DNA follows: TGCGCCAGCAGCCGTCCCGTCGGGGGACTAGCGGGGGGGCTCTACAATGAGCAGTTCTTC. It encodes CASSRPVGGLAGGLYNEQFF.

This rearrangement joins TRBV27 to TRBJ2-2, with TRBD1 identical over 9 bases. The germline CDR1 and CDR2 sequences are MNHEY and SMNVEV (reference sequence). V was pared by 5 bases and J by 6 bases, with 13 bases of the junction left unmatched. The CDR3 has 17 residues. The CDR3 DNA is TGTGCCAGCAGTCTGGGCCCCGGGACAGGGTTTTCCGGGGAGCTGTTTTTT. It is translated as CASSLGPGTGFSGELFF.

The chain couples TRBV12-3 or TRBV12-4 to TRBJ2-3; no clear D gene. V dropped 4 bases and J dropped 2 bases, with 7 bases sitting between them. The CDR3 is 13 residues long. CDR3 amino acids: CASSSRATDTQYF. Written as DNA, the CDR3 is TGTGCCAGCAGTTCGCGTGCCACAGATACGCAGTATTTT.

This chain uses TRBV6-5 with TRBJ1-2, with TRBD1 identical over 7 bases. Germline CDR1 MNHEY, CDR2 SVGAGI. The CDR3 has 15 residues. The ends lost 6 bases at V and 0 bases at J; junction bases unmatched: 7. Here the CDR3 reads CASRRGLTSNYGYTF. In DNA, the CDR3 is TGTGCCAGCAGAAGGGGGCTAACCTCTAACTATGGCTACACCTTC.

This sequence joins TRBV7-2 and TRBJ2-5, with D unclear. The CDR3 sequence is 18 residues long. V lost 5 bases and J lost 2, with 24 bases in between. CDR1 and CDR2 from the germline V gene are SGHTA and FQGNSA. CDR3 protein: CASSPASYGRTNQETQYF. In nucleotides, the CDR3 is TGTGCCAGCAGCCCGGCGTCATATGGGCGGACCAATCAAGAGACCCAGTACTTC. The complete variable domain, with remaining parts taken from reference TRBV7-2 and TRBJ2-5, reads GAGVSQSPSNKVTEKGKDVELRCDPISGHTALYWYRQSLGQGLEFLIYFQGNSAPDKSGLPSDRFSAERTGGSVSTLTIQRTQQEDSAVYLCASSPASYGRTNQETQYFGPGTRLLVL.

About this clone: Other DNA sequences in the same sample also yield this CDR3. The chain employs TRBV5-4 and TRBJ1-6, with D unclear. This CDR3 is built from 13 residues. Germline values: CDR1 SGHNT, CDR2 YYREEE (reference sequence). Trimming shortened V by 0 bases and J by 8 bases, and 6 bases separated the two germline ends. The CDR3 loop reads CASSLVRDSPLHF. The DNA for the CDR3 is TGTGCCAGCAGCTTGGTTAGGGATTCACCCCTCCACTTT.

Notes on this clone: Sequence at one end of the junction differs from germline and may be a read error. The chain uses TRBV19 and TRBJ1-1; the match to TRBD1 covers 11 bases. The CDR3 is made up of 13 amino acids. The germline CDR1 and CDR2 sequences are LNHDA and SQIVND (reference sequence). Here the CDR3 DNA reads TGTGCCAGTAGTAGGGACAGGGGGGGTGAAGTTTTCTTT. As protein: CASSRDRGGEVFF.

V and J are TRBV6-5 and TRBJ1-5; D is uncertain. Germline V gives CDR1 MNHEY, CDR2 SVGAGI. V was cut by 4 bases and J by 6 bases, with 7 bases left in between. CDR3 length: 12 residues. The CDR3 DNA reads as TGTGCCAGCAGTTCAGGTGGTCAGCCCCAGCATTTT. This sequence encodes CASSSGGQPQHF.

The table lists this clone with a few counts. CDR3 region: CASSPGGGIATNEKLFF. CDR3 sequence (DNA): TGCGCCAGCAGCCCCGGAGGCGGAATTGCAACTAATGAAAAACTGTTTTTT. The genes are TRBV5-1 and TRBJ1-4; no reliable D call. V lost 4 bases to trimming and J lost 0 bases, with 16 bases between them. The CDR3 covers 17 residues. Germline loops: CDR1 SGHRS, CDR2 YFSETQ.

This chain links TRBV28 with TRBJ2-7; no clear D. CDR1 and CDR2 (germline): MDHEN, SYDVKM. V was cut by 5 bases and J by 5 bases, with 10 bases left in between. This CDR3 has 12 amino acids. Here the CDR3 DNA reads TGTGCCAGCAGTCCCCAACGGGACGAGCAGTACTTC. Protein product: CASSPQRDEQYF.

This chain connects TRBV9 to TRBJ2-1; TRBD2 matches 9 bases. The CDR3 has 15 amino acids. From germline, CDR1 is SGDLS and CDR2 YYNGEE. The ends lost 2 bases at V and 8 bases at J; junction bases unmatched: 8. The CDR3 is CASSVAGGQFDEQFF. The CDR3 DNA sequence: TGTGCCAGCAGCGTTGCGGGGGGGCAGTTTGATGAGCAGTTCTTC.

The chain couples TRBV19 to TRBJ1-2; no definite D call. The CDR3 has 14 amino acids. V lost 2 bases and J lost 2, with 9 bases in between. CDR1 and CDR2 (germline): LNHDA, SQIVND (reference sequence). This chain's CDR3 is CASSILGTNYGYTF. In DNA form, the CDR3 reads TGTGCCAGTAGTATACTGGGAACCAACTATGGCTACACCTTC.

This chain uses TRBV4-1 with TRBJ2-7, with D hard to call. Germline V gene sequence: CDR1 MGHRA, CDR2 YSYEKL. V lost 1 base and J lost 3, with 10 bases in between. The CDR3 runs to 14 residues. This CDR3 reads CASSQGSTDYEQYF. The DNA of the CDR3 is TGCGCCAGCAGCCAAGGTAGTACAGACTACGAGCAGTACTTC.